The 7 T cell receptor beta chains listed next were all sequenced from one sample in a study of beta chain features in type 1 diabetes. Expressed TCRB transcripts were sequenced after all isolated RNA was converted to cDNA. Sequenced by immunoSEQ multiplex PCR; TCRdb stores in-frame clones only, minus some. The sample gives roughly 240,000 clones, roughly 14% of which show up once; approximately 0.024% is in the top ten. The material sequenced was naive CD4+ T cells from blood. The origin of the receptors is a woman aged 40 to 55 in good health.

A few counts support this clone. This chain joins TRBV7-9 and TRBJ2-7, with a weak D call TRBD2 (6 bases). In germline, CDR1 is SEHNR, CDR2 FQNEAQ (reference sequence). V gave up 1 base and J gave up 3 bases, with 13 bases separating them. This CDR3 has 15 residues. In nucleotides, the CDR3 is TGTGCCAGCAGCTTAGTCGTTCGGGGGAACTACGAGCAGTACTTC. Translated, it gives CASSLVVRGNYEQYF.

This clone was seen a handful of times. V gene TRBV19 combines with J gene TRBJ2-1; the match to TRBD1 covers 7 bases. Germline V gene data show CDR1 as LNHDA and CDR2 as SQIVND (reference sequence). The J segment lost 0 bases and the V segment lost 5 bases, leaving 7 bases of the junction unmatched. The CDR3 sequence is 16 residues long. DNA of the CDR3: TGTGCCAGTAGTGGAGGACAGGCAGGCTCCTACAATGAGCAGTTCTTC. Its translation: CASSGGQAGSYNEQFF. The entire variable domain, with the rest obtained from reference TRBV19 and TRBJ2-1, is as follows: DGGITQSPKYLFRKEGQNVTLSCEQNLNHDAMYWYRQDPGQGLRLIYYSQIVNDFQKGDIAEGYSVSREKKESFPLTVTSAQKNPTAFYLCASSGGQAGSYNEQFFGPGTRLTVL.

This clone has more than one count but fewer than ten. CDR3 loop: CASSPGTNNYGYTF. CDR3 nucleotides: TGTGCCAGCAGCCCAGGGACAAATAACTATGGCTACACCTTC. V usage is TRBV11-2 and J usage is TRBJ1-2; D possibly corresponds to TRBD1 (6 bases). The CDR3 loop spans 14 amino acids. CDR1 and CDR2 (germline): SGHAT, FQNNGV. The V and J ends lost 5 bases and 1 base respectively, with 11 bases between them.

This chain links TRBV7-9 with TRBJ1-1; D gene ambiguous. Trimming shortened V by 6 bases and J by 1 base, and 9 bases separated the two germline ends. From germline, CDR1 is SEHNR and CDR2 FQNEAQ (reference sequence). The CDR3 contains 13 residues. The CDR3 sequence is CASRRAGNTEAFF. In DNA form, the CDR3 reads TGTGCCAGCAGGAGGGCTGGGAACACTGAAGCTTTCTTT.

V usage is TRBV5-6 and J usage is TRBJ1-5; D unresolved. This CDR3 is built from 13 residues. Between the trimmed V and J ends, which lost 6 bases and 9 bases, there was a span of 16 bases. Looked up from germline, CDR1 is SGHDT and CDR2 is YYEEEE. The CDR3 DNA sequence: TGTGCCAGCAAGAGGCCCGCTCTCCTGCCCCAGCATTTT. Translating gives CASKRPALLPQHF.

This clone has more than one count but fewer than ten. DNA of the CDR3: TGCGCCAGCAGCTTGGGGACAGAGAACACTGAAGCTTTCTTT. This encodes CASSLGTENTEAFF. The chain employs TRBV5-1 and TRBJ1-1, with D tentatively TRBD1 (6 bases). V lost 0 bases and J 1 base, leaving 7 bases between the germline ends. CDR3 length: 14 amino acids. CDR1 is SGHRS, CDR2 YFSETQ, per germline.

In its sample, this clone was seen a few times. The V call is TRBV15, the J call TRBJ2-7, with a possible D match to TRBD1 (6 bases). Germline V gives CDR1 LNHNV, CDR2 YYDKDF (reference sequence). Deletions cut 0 bases from V and 3 bases from J, with 12 bases between. This CDR3 spans 15 amino acids. CDR3 bases: TGTGCCACCAGCAGAGATCAGAGGGGGTTCTACGAGCAGTACTTC. Residues: CATSRDQRGFYEQYF.